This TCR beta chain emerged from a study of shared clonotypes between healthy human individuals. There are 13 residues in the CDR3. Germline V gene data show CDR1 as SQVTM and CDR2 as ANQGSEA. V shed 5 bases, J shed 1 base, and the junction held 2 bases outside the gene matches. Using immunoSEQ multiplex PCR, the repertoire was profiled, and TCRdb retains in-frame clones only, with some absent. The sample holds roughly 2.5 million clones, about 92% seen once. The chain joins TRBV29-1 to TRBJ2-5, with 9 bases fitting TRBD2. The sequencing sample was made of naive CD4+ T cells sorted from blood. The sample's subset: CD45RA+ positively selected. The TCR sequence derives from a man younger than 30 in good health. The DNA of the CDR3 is TGCAGCGTTCGGCGGGAGGGCCAAGAGACCCAGTACTTC. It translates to CSVRREGQETQYF.